The 15 T cell receptor beta chains in this list originate from one sample, sequenced in a study of patients and donors after allogeneic stem cell transplantation. One entry per CDR3 protein results from TCRdb running MiXCR on the RT-PCR reads. Of about 23,000 distinct CDR3 sequences listed, around 28% are singletons. The sequenced material came from blood, either unsorted or a sorted T cell fraction (not recorded which). These receptors were obtained from a human donor who was either an allogeneic HSCT recipient or a stem cell or donor lymphocyte infusion donor (not recorded which). It is not recorded whose cells these are; they may come from a transplant donor.

The chain links TRBV20-1 to TRBJ1-6; D not resolved. Looked up from germline, CDR1 is DFQATT and CDR2 is SNEGSKA (reference sequence). Trimming took off 1 base at V and 10 bases at J, with 5 bases between the two ends. CDR3 length: 11 residues. The CDR3 region is CSARVGSPLHF. CDR3 nucleotide sequence: TGCAGTGCTAGAGTCGGGTCACCCCTCCACTTT.

The CDR3 region is CASSLDGSSNQPQHF. The DNA of the CDR3 is TGCGCCAGCAGCTTGGACGGATCTAGCAATCAGCCCCAGCATTTT. The J gene is TRBJ1-5, the V gene TRBV5-1; D gene ambiguous. Germline V lookup: CDR1 SGHRS, CDR2 YFSETQ. This CDR3 is 15 amino acids long. V lost 0 bases to trimming and J lost 0 bases, with 7 bases between them.

The gene calls are TRBV9 and TRBJ2-5, with D possibly TRBD2 on 6 matching bases. Trimming took 0 bases from V and 2 from J, leaving 8 bases between them. The germline V gene has CDR1 SGDLS and CDR2 YYNGEE. The CDR3 covers 14 residues. In DNA, the CDR3 is TGTGCCAGCAGCGTAGAGGCGGGGCAAGAGACCCAGTACTTC. Protein product: CASSVEAGQETQYF.

In this sample, this clonotype turned up a few times. The CDR3: CASSSGTGGTDTQYF. The CDR3 nucleotides are TGTGCCAGCAGCTCCGGGACAGGGGGAACAGATACGCAGTATTTT. This sequence joins TRBV12-3 or TRBV12-4 and TRBJ2-3, with TRBD1 identical over 11 bases. V was clipped by 6 bases and J by 3 bases; unmatched bases: 5. This CDR3 comprises 15 residues.

CDR3 in DNA: TGTGCCAGCAGTCTGCGACTAGCGGGGCCCTACAATGAGCAGTTCTTC. It codes for CASSLRLAGPYNEQFF. The V and J genes are TRBV6-5 and TRBJ2-1; 11 bases agree with TRBD2. CDR1 is MNHEY, CDR2 SVGAGI, per germline. The CDR3 sequence is 16 residues long. The trim removed 5 bases at V and 2 bases at J, leaving 5 bases unmatched.

V usage is TRBV6-1 and J usage is TRBJ1-1; no clear D gene. Germline V CDR1 and CDR2: MNHNS, SASEGT. The germline V and J ends were trimmed by 3 bases and 5 bases, with 7 bases remaining between them. The CDR3 runs to 12 residues. For the CDR3, the DNA is TGTGCCAGCAGTGATCCGGGGACTGAAGCTTTCTTT. It is translated as CASSDPGTEAFF.

The chain has TRBV28 and TRBJ1-5, with TRBD1 as a possible D gene (5 bases). CDR1 MDHEN and CDR2 SYDVKM come from the germline V gene. V shed 6 bases and J shed 0 bases, with 12 bases lying between them. The CDR3 loop spans 15 amino acids. This CDR3 is CASSPRQGSNQPQHF. CDR3 DNA: TGTGCCAGCAGCCCCAGGCAGGGTAGCAATCAGCCCCAGCATTTT.

This clonotype occurred many times. The gene calls are TRBV9 and TRBJ1-2; a weak D match, TRBD1 (5 bases). Trimming took off 0 bases at V and 8 bases at J, with 8 bases between the two ends. CDR1 and CDR2 (germline): SGDLS, YYNGEE. The length of the CDR3 is 12 residues. This CDR3 is CASSVGGIGYTF. The CDR3 DNA is TGTGCCAGCAGCGTAGGGGGGATCGGCTACACCTTC. Together with reference TRBV9 and TRBJ1-2, the CDR3 gives the full variable domain: DSGVTQTPKHLITATGQRVTLRCSPRSGDLSVYWYQQSLDQGLQFLIQYYNGEERAKGNILERFSAQQFPDLHSELNLSSLELGDSALYFCASSVGGIGYTFGSGTRLTVV.

The chain couples TRBV20-1 to TRBJ2-7; possible D gene TRBD2, 5 bases. Germline CDR1 DFQATT, CDR2 SNEGSKA (reference sequence). This CDR3 region has 14 residues. CDR3 in amino acids: CSARGRLGSYEQHV. The CDR3 nucleotides read TGCAGTGCTAGAGGGAGGCTAGGGTCCTACGAGCAGCACGTC.

In its sample, this clonotype was seen a few times. This chain connects TRBV20-1 to TRBJ2-3; D is perhaps TRBD1 or TRBD2 (6 bases each). CDR3 length: 13 amino acids. Trimming left V 1 base short and J 4 bases short, with 9 bases between. Germline values: CDR1 DFQATT, CDR2 SNEGSKA (reference sequence). CDR3: CSARGGASDTQYF. The CDR3 nucleotides read TGCAGTGCTAGAGGGGGGGCATCAGATACGCAGTATTTT.

The chain recombines TRBV2 with TRBJ1-1; D gene uncertain. The CDR3 extends over 12 amino acids. V shed 4 bases and J shed 5 bases, with 8 bases lying between them. Looked up from germline, CDR1 is SNHLY and CDR2 is FYNNEI. Here the CDR3 reads CASSGEATEAFF. CDR3 bases: TGTGCCAGCAGTGGGGAGGCTACTGAAGCTTTCTTT. Drawing the rest from reference TRBV2 and TRBJ1-1, the complete variable domain is EPEVTQTPSHQVTQMGQEVILRCVPISNHLYFYWYRQILGQKVEFLVSFYNNEISEKSEIFDDQFSVERPDGSNFTLKIRSTKLEDSAMYFCASSGEATEAFFGQGTRLTVV.

The genes are TRBV2 and TRBJ2-3, with TRBD2 matching over 7 bases. V lost 6 bases to trimming and J lost 3 bases; unmatched junction nucleotides: 6. CDR3 length: 14 amino acids. Germline V lookup: CDR1 SNHLY, CDR2 FYNNEI. The CDR3 protein is CASSQGLWTDTQYF. In DNA form, the CDR3 reads TGTGCCAGCAGCCAGGGACTATGGACAGATACGCAGTATTTT.

This clonotype has at least ten counts. The chain couples TRBV18 to TRBJ1-2; D is unclear. The CDR3 runs to 15 residues. Per the germline V gene, CDR1 is KGHSH and CDR2 is LQKENI. Trimming took 4 bases from V and 0 from J, leaving 12 bases between them. CDR3 bases: TGTGCCAGCTCACGCGCCCGACAAACTAACTATGGCTACACCTTC. It specifies CASSRARQTNYGYTF.

This clonotype was observed a handful of times. The CDR3 nucleotides read TGTGCCAGCAGCTCCGGGACTTTTCAAGAGACCCAGTACTTC. Translated: CASSSGTFQETQYF. This chain joins TRBV2 and TRBJ2-5; the D gene is possibly TRBD2 (6 bases). The CDR3 has 14 amino acids. V lost 6 bases, J lost 2 bases, and 13 bases lay in between. Per the germline V gene, CDR1 is SNHLY and CDR2 is FYNNEI. The full variable domain, completed using reference TRBV2 and TRBJ2-5, is EPEVTQTPSHQVTQMGQEVILRCVPISNHLYFYWYRQILGQKVEFLVSFYNNEISEKSEIFDDQFSVERPDGSNFTLKIRSTKLEDSAMYFCASSSGTFQETQYFGPGTRLLVL.

Comments on this clonotype: Relative to the germline gene, one junction end is altered; a read error may explain this. The chain carries TRBV5-6 and TRBJ1-6; the D gene is possibly TRBD1 (6 bases). Germline CDR1 is SGHDT and CDR2 is YYEEEE. The length of the CDR3 is 14 residues. The CDR3 DNA is TGTGCCAGCAGCGGAGGGGGTACCAATTCACCCCTCCTCTTT. Its protein product is CASSGGGTNSPLLF. The full variable domain, its missing parts supplied by reference TRBV5-6 and TRBJ1-6, is DAGVTQSPTHLIKTRGQQVTLRCSPKSGHDTVSWYQQALGQGPQFIFQYYEEEERQRGNFPDRFSGHQFPNYSSELNVNALLLGDSALYLCASSGGGTNSPLLFGNGTRLTVT.